Detailed here is one T cell receptor (beta chain). This clonotype was seen ten or more times. Its antigen target is currently unknown. One base away there is no much larger clone; base qualities are not given. These data belong to a study of T cell repertoires in cytomegalovirus infection (dated by TCRdb to between 2018 and 2020). For context, the study as a whole: Peptide stimulations targeted recently identified HLA-C-restricted CMV epitopes, whose presentation resists viral immunomodulation, together with well-studied HLA-B-restricted epitopes. The HLA type of each donor mattered for the analysis, because public TCR beta signatures pointed to carriage of CMV infection along with the matching HLA type.

In light of the paper, this sample's treatment or condition label describes: in vitro stimulation with specific CMV peptide epitopes to enrich CMV-specific T cells. On the study overall, not on this receptor specifically: The ex vivo response was dominated by HLA-C-restricted CMV-specific TCR beta clonotypes, and the single most frequent clonotype in two of eight donors was supplied by these HLA-C-restricted clonotypes. Carriers of CMV infection plus the relevant HLA type were discriminated by the cumulative frequency of public TCR beta family members in the study cohort and in an independent approximately 360-donor cohort.

Sequencing used an Illumina HiSeq 1500. TCRdb reprocessing: public reads trimmed at Q25 with fastp, clones called with MiXCR, in-frame beta chains kept. Records with the same CDR3 protein are collapsed into one entry carrying the most frequent genes and DNA. Present in this sample are 100,000 to 150,000 distinct CDR3 sequences, roughly a third of which were seen just once. Of the sample, 58% is held by the ten largest clones. The sample was CD8+ T cells from cultured PBMCs, taken from culture after CMV antigen stimulation. The clonotype comes from a human donor in good health (CMV status not recorded). Some clones in this sample may be carry-over from other donors' samples.

The DNA sequence reads TGTGCCAGCATCCTTAGCCCCCGGGCCTATAACTATGGCTACACCTTC. Its coded protein is CASILSPRAYNYGYTF. The rearranged chain carries TRBV7-2 and TRBJ1-2; a confident D gene designation cannot be given. For CDR1 and CDR2, the germline V gene lists SGHTA and FQGNSA. V drops 7 bases and J drops 1 base, leaving 19 bases in between. There are 16 amino acids in the CDR3, from cysteine to phenylalanine inclusive. CDR3 DNA only is kept here, 48 bases in frame from base 1. Reference TRBV7-2 and TRBJ1-2 proteins supply the regions before and after the CDR3; the full variable domain is: GAGVSQSPSNKVTEKGKDVELRCDPISGHTALYWYRQSLGQGLEFLIYFQGNSAPDKSGLPSDRFSAERTGGSVSTLTIQRTQQEDSAVYLCASILSPRAYNYGYTFGSGTRLTVV.